This T cell receptor beta chain is from a study of T-cell reconstitution after alpha-beta-depleted transplantation in children. Preparing the TCRbeta library involved the use of unique molecular identifiers. TCRdb re-called the PCR reads through MiXCR, storing one row per CDR3 protein. The table has around 670,000 distinct CDR3 sequences, roughly 14% seen once. Germline loops: CDR1 MGHDK, CDR2 SYGVNS. V was cut by 10 bases and J by 3 bases, with 12 bases left in between. There are 12 residues in the CDR3. This TCR derives from a girl aged 2 to 10 with congenital amegakaryocytic thrombocytopenia, due to receive a stem cell transplant. This sample comprised PBMCs, obtained before TCRalphabeta/CD19-depleted stem cell transplant. The chain uses TRBV25-1 and TRBJ2-5; a possible D gene is TRBD2 (5 bases). CDR3 in DNA: TGTGCCACCGTCCGGGAAGAAGAGACCCAGTACTTC. Amino acids: CATVREEETQYF.